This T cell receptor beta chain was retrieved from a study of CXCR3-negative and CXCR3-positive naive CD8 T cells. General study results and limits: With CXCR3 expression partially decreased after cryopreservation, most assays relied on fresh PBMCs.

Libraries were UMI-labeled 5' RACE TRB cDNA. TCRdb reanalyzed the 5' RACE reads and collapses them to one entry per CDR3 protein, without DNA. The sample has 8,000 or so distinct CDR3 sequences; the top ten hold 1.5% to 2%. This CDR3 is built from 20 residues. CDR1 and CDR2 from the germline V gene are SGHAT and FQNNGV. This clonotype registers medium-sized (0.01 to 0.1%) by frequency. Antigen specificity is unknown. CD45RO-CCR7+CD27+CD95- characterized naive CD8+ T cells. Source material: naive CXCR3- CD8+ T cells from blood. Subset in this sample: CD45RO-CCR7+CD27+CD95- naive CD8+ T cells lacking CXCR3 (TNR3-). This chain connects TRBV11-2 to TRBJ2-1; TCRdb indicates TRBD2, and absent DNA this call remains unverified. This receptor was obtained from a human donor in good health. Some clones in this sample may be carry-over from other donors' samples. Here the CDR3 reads CASSLGAILAGAPIYNEQFF.